The rows below give T cell receptor beta chains drawn from one sample of a study of T cell responses to AZD1222 COVID-19 vaccine. The method was immunoSEQ multiplex PCR; TCRdb's version includes in-frame clones alone and lacks a portion of them. The sample consists of 150,000 to 190,000 clones, about 85% of them appearing once. The sample here was peripheral blood, taken after recovery from COVID-19. These receptors all stem from an adult who had recovered from COVID-19. The CDR3 runs from the conserved cysteine through the conserved F or W. A D gene is named only where the DNA matches it firmly. Only part of the rows carry a size: once, few, many, or a class if the clone is expanded.

DNA: TGTGCTATAGACCTCGATACAGATACGCAGTATTTT
CDR3: CAIDLDTDTQYF
V: TRBV12-5
D: -
J: TRBJ2-3
size: -

DNA: TGCGCCAGCAGCCAAGAACACAGGGGTGGCCATGAGCAGTTCTTC
CDR3: CASSQEHRGGHEQFF
V: TRBV4-3
D: TRBD1
J: TRBJ2-1
size: -

DNA: TGCGCCAGCAGCCCCGGACAGGGGACAACCTACGAGCAGTACTTC
CDR3: CASSPGQGTTYEQYF
V: TRBV5-1
D: TRBD1
J: TRBJ2-7
size: once

DNA: TGTGCCAGCAGCTTAGTGGTGCTAGCGGGAGGAGAGGACGAGCAGTACTTC
CDR3: CASSLVVLAGGEDEQYF
V: TRBV7-2
D: TRBD2
J: TRBJ2-7
size: -

DNA: TGTGCCAGCAAAGGGTGGGAATCACCCCTCCACTTT
CDR3: CASKGWESPLHF
V: TRBV2
D: -
J: TRBJ1-6
size: -

DNA: TGTGCCAGAAGCCCCGGCGCGGTCTATGGCTACACCTTC
CDR3: CARSPGAVYGYTF
V: TRBV5-3
D: -
J: TRBJ1-2
size: -

DNA: TGCGCCAGCAGCTTGGGGACAGGGTTAGAGACCCAGTACTTC
CDR3: CASSLGTGLETQYF
V: TRBV5-1
D: TRBD1
J: TRBJ2-5
size: -

DNA: TGTGCCAGCAGCCAAGAAGATCAGGTGACCTACGAGCAGTACTTC
CDR3: CASSQEDQVTYEQYF
V: TRBV4-2
D: -
J: TRBJ2-7
size: -

DNA: TGTGCCAGCAGCCGGGGAAGGTCGGGGACCGGGGAGCTGTTTTTT
CDR3: CASSRGRSGTGELFF
V: TRBV27
D: -
J: TRBJ2-2
size: -

DNA: TGCGCCAGCAGCCCCTCCGGGACTAGCGGCACAGATACGCAGTATTTT
CDR3: CASSPSGTSGTDTQYF
V: TRBV5-1
D: TRBD2
J: TRBJ2-3
size: -

DNA: TGCAGCGTTGCAGGGGATCCCGGGCAGCCCCAGCATTTT
CDR3: CSVAGDPGQPQHF
V: TRBV29-1
D: -
J: TRBJ1-5
size: -

DNA: TGTGCCAGCAGCGGGCTTCGGGGGGCCATAGATACGCAGTATTTT
CDR3: CASSGLRGAIDTQYF
V: TRBV2
D: -
J: TRBJ2-3
size: -

DNA: TGTGCCAGCAGGCAAGAACCGGACAATAACTATGGCTACACCTTC
CDR3: CASRQEPDNNYGYTF
V: TRBV2
D: -
J: TRBJ1-2
size: -

DNA: TGTGCCAGCTCACCACAGGGGAGAACCGGGGAGCTGTTTTTT
CDR3: CASSPQGRTGELFF
V: TRBV18
D: -
J: TRBJ2-2
size: -

DNA: TGTGCCAGCAGTTCAGGGGGTGGAGGCCAGCCCCAGCATTTT
CDR3: CASSSGGGGQPQHF
V: TRBV6-2/TRBV6-3
D: TRBD1
J: TRBJ1-5
size: -

DNA: TGCGCCAGCAGCTCTCGAGGTTGGCAGGAGGAGAACACCGGGGAGCTGTTTTTT
CDR3: CASSSRGWQEENTGELFF
V: TRBV4-3
D: -
J: TRBJ2-2
size: few

DNA: TGCGCCAGCAGGTTAGCGGGAGTGGGCCCCTACAATGAGCAGTTCTTC
CDR3: CASRLAGVGPYNEQFF
V: TRBV5-1
D: TRBD2
J: TRBJ2-1
size: -

DNA: TGTGCCAGGCTAGGGGTCACTGAAGCTTTCTTT
CDR3: CARLGVTEAFF
V: TRBV6-4
D: -
J: TRBJ1-1
size: -

DNA: TGTGCCAGCAGTTGGGACACAAACCAGCATTTT
CDR3: CASSWDTNQHF
V: TRBV28
D: -
J: TRBJ1-5
size: once

DNA: TGTGCCAGCAGCTTAGAATCGGGGTTCGGCTCCTACGAGCAGTACTTC
CDR3: CASSLESGFGSYEQYF
V: TRBV7-2
D: -
J: TRBJ2-7
size: -

DNA: TGCGCCAGCAGCGAAAACATCGCAACTAATGAAAAACTGTTTTTT
CDR3: CASSENIATNEKLFF
V: TRBV5-1
D: -
J: TRBJ1-4
size: -

DNA: TGCGCCAGCGCACTTACAGATACGCAGTATTTT
CDR3: CASALTDTQYF
V: TRBV10-2
D: -
J: TRBJ2-3
size: -

DNA: TGTGCCAGCAGTTTAGCACAGGGGGCGGCGAACACTGAAGCTTTCTTT
CDR3: CASSLAQGAANTEAFF
V: TRBV27
D: TRBD1
J: TRBJ1-1
size: -

DNA: TGTGCCAGCAGCTTAAGTGGGACAGGGGAGGACTATGGCTACACCTTC
CDR3: CASSLSGTGEDYGYTF
V: TRBV7-9
D: TRBD1
J: TRBJ1-2
size: -

DNA: TGTGCCAGCAGGGGCAGGGGGAGACGAGTTGAAGCTTTCTTT
CDR3: CASRGRGRRVEAFF
V: TRBV28
D: TRBD1
J: TRBJ1-1
size: -

DNA: TGCGCCAGCAGCTTGACAGGGCAAGAATTTGGACCCCAGCATTTT
CDR3: CASSLTGQEFGPQHF
V: TRBV5-1
D: -
J: TRBJ1-5
size: -

DNA: TGTGCCAGCAGTCTAGGGCCGGGACTGGCTGGATCCTACGAGCAGTACTTC
CDR3: CASSLGPGLAGSYEQYF
V: TRBV27
D: -
J: TRBJ2-7
size: once

DNA: TGTGCCAGCAGCCCCACAGTGCCTCCTGGAAACACCATATATTTT
CDR3: CASSPTVPPGNTIYF
V: TRBV6-5
D: -
J: TRBJ1-3
size: -

DNA: TGTGCCAGTAGACCATTAAGGACAGGGAACACTGAAGCTTTCTTT
CDR3: CASRPLRTGNTEAFF
V: TRBV19
D: TRBD1
J: TRBJ1-1
size: few

DNA: TGCAGTGCCCTCGGGGATGAGCAGTTCTTC
CDR3: CSALGDEQFF
V: TRBV20-1
D: -
J: TRBJ2-1
size: -

DNA: TGTGCCAGTGGGCGACAGGGCTCTGAAGCTTTCTTT
CDR3: CASGRQGSEAFF
V: TRBV19
D: TRBD1
J: TRBJ1-1
size: -

DNA: TGTGCCAGCAGCCGGGCGACCGGTACCTACGAGCAGTACTTC
CDR3: CASSRATGTYEQYF
V: TRBV7-3
D: -
J: TRBJ2-7
size: -

DNA: TGTGCCAGCAGTTTATGGACGACAGGGAAGGTTCGCTCGAACTATGGCTACACCTTC
CDR3: CASSLWTTGKVRSNYGYTF
V: TRBV28
D: TRBD1
J: TRBJ1-2
size: -